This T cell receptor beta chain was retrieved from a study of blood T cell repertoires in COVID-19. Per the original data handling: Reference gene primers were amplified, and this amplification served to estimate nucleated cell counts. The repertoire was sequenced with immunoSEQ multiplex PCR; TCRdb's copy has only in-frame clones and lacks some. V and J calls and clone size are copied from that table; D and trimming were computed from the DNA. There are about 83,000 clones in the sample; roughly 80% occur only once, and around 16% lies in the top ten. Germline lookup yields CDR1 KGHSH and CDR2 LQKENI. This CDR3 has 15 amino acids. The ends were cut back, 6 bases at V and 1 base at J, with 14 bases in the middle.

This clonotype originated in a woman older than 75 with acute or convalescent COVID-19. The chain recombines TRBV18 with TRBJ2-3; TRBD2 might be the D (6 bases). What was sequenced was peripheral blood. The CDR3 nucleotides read TGTGCCAGCTCGCCCGCCGGGGGTGGCACAGATACGCAGTATTTT. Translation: CASSPAGGGTDTQYF.